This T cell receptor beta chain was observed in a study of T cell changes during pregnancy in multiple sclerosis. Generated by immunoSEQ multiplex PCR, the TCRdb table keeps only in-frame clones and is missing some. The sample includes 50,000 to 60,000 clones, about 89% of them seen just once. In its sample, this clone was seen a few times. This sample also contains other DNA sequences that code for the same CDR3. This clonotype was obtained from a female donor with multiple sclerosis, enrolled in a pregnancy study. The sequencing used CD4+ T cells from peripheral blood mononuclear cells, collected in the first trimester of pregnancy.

CDR3 region: CASSFGGNTEAFF. The CDR3 DNA sequence: TGTGCCAGCAGCTTCGGGGGGAACACTGAAGCTTTCTTT. V gene TRBV5-6 combines with J gene TRBJ1-1, with a tentative D call TRBD1 (5 bases). V lost 2 bases, J lost 1 base, and 6 bases lay in between. The CDR3 covers 13 residues. The germline gives CDR1 SGHDT, CDR2 YYEEEE. Looking up the rest from reference TRBV5-6 and TRBJ1-1 gives the full variable domain: DAGVTQSPTHLIKTRGQQVTLRCSPKSGHDTVSWYQQALGQGPQFIFQYYEEEERQRGNFPDRFSGHQFPNYSSELNVNALLLGDSALYLCASSFGGNTEAFFGQGTRLTVV.